What follows are 30 T cell receptor beta chains derived from one specimen sequenced in a study of T cell clusters in autoimmune cytopenias. TRB rearrangements were amplified by touch-down multiplex PCR with mixed TRB-A/B primers. TCRdb reprocessed the multiplex PCR reads, with one entry per CDR3 protein and no DNA. This sample's table reports roughly 2,000 distinct CDR3 sequences. TRB was amplified from roughly 270 ng of peripheral blood genomic DNA per sample. Separately, the same data were catalogued under a study of T cell repertoires in aging, cancer and after chemotherapy.

The sample taken for sequencing was peripheral blood. These receptors came from a human donor with chronic lymphocytic leukemia.

This clonotype ranks as medium-sized in terms of frequency. The V gene is TRBV30, the J gene TRBJ2-7; TCRdb's assignment of TRBD2 cannot be checked, as there is no DNA. The V gene's germline CDR1 is GTSNPN and CDR2 SVGIG (reference sequence). The length of the CDR3 is 17 residues. CDR3 residues: CAWSPWTSGAISYEQYF.

Judged by frequency, this clonotype is medium-sized. V is TRBV27 and J is TRBJ1-2. In germline, CDR1 is MNHEY, CDR2 SMNVEV (reference sequence). CDR3 length equals 14 residues. The CDR3 protein is CASSLLDSNYGYTF.

This clonotype is identified as medium-sized from frequency. CDR3 protein: CASSNTLANIQYF. V and J are TRBV6-2 or TRBV6-3 and TRBJ2-4. Germline assignment: CDR1 MNHEY and CDR2 SVGEGT. The CDR3 runs 13 residues.

Measured by frequency, this clonotype is medium-sized (0.01 to 0.1%). The V call is TRBV18, the J call TRBJ1-2. There are 13 residues in the CDR3. CDR1 and CDR2 (germline): KGHSH, LQKENI. CDR3 sequence: CASSPGETYGYTF.

This clonotype is medium-sized (0.01 to 0.1%) by frequency. The CDR3 is CASSSVQGTGELFF. This sequence joins TRBV18 and TRBJ2-2; TCRdb proposes TRBD1, but this gene call is untestable without DNA. Germline loops: CDR1 KGHSH, CDR2 LQKENI. The CDR3 totals 14 residues.

V usage is TRBV2 and J usage is TRBJ2-1; TCRdb picks TRBD1, but there is no DNA to check that call. The CDR3 spans 15 residues. Germline CDR1 reads SNHLY; CDR2 reads FYNNEI. This CDR3 is CASKKTGQTNNEQFF.

V usage is TRBV18 and J usage is TRBJ1-1. The germline V gene encodes CDR1 KGHSH and CDR2 LQKENI. The CDR3 runs 14 residues. This chain's CDR3 is CASSPRAGVTEAFF.

This clonotype registers medium-sized by frequency. CDR3 residues: CASSLALNYEQYF. This sequence joins TRBV5-1 and TRBJ2-7. Germline V gives CDR1 SGHRS, CDR2 YFSETQ. This CDR3 contains 13 residues.

The chain uses TRBV20-1 and TRBJ2-6. Germline loops: CDR1 DFQATT, CDR2 SNEGSKA (reference sequence). The CDR3 runs to 14 residues. CDR3 sequence: CSARRASGANVLTF.

J is TRBJ2-3 and V is TRBV4-3; TCRdb gives TRBD2 as the D gene, but with no DNA this cannot be confirmed. The CDR3 extends over 17 amino acids. In germline, CDR1 is LGHNA, CDR2 YSLEER. CDR3 region: CASSQGSSGASTDTQYF.

Considering frequency, this clonotype is medium-sized. V gene TRBV7-2 combines with J gene TRBJ2-7; without DNA, the TCRdb call of TRBD1 cannot be checked. This CDR3 comprises 16 residues. CDR1 is SGHTA and CDR2 is FQGNSA in the germline V gene. CDR3 sequence reads: CASSLGTGGQPYEQYF.

This clonotype counts as medium-sized (0.01 to 0.1%) by frequency. The V and J genes are TRBV6-1 and TRBJ2-7; TCRdb's D gene call, TRBD1, goes unchecked for lack of DNA. This CDR3 has 14 amino acids. CDR1 is MNHNS, CDR2 SASEGT, per germline. The CDR3 protein is CASSGQGVSYEQYF.

By frequency, this clonotype is medium-sized. The chain has TRBV5-1 and TRBJ1-2; TCRdb returns TRBD1, unconfirmable since there is no DNA. Germline V gene sequence: CDR1 SGHRS, CDR2 YFSETQ. This CDR3 spans 15 amino acids. CDR3: CASSLASGVGYGYTF.

According to its frequency, this clonotype is medium-sized (0.01 to 0.1%). This rearrangement joins TRBV5-6 to TRBJ1-2. The length of the CDR3 is 15 residues. Germline CDR1 reads SGHDT; CDR2 reads YYEEEE. CDR3 amino acids: CASSLGVTHNYGYTF.

This clonotype counts as medium-sized by frequency. The J gene is TRBJ2-1, the V gene TRBV10-3; TCRdb outputs TRBD1, but without DNA this stays unchecked. This CDR3 spans 21 amino acids. Germline loops: CDR1 ENHRY, CDR2 SYGVKD. CDR3 amino acids: CAISGGTGRLAGDSSYNEQFF.

This clonotype is identified as medium-sized from frequency. The chain recombines TRBV12-3 or TRBV12-4 with TRBJ2-7; TCRdb returns TRBD1, unconfirmable since there is no DNA. This CDR3 comprises 14 residues. The CDR3: CASSRAGQGGEQYF.

By frequency, this clonotype registers medium-sized. The rearrangement uses TRBV14 and TRBJ1-6. Germline V gives CDR1 SGHDN, CDR2 FVKESK. The CDR3 loop spans 17 amino acids. CDR3 sequence reads: CASSQGGSRKINSPLHF.

This clonotype shows up as medium-sized by frequency. This sequence joins TRBV5-6 and TRBJ1-1; without DNA, the TCRdb call of TRBD1 cannot be checked. The CDR3 extends over 12 amino acids. Germline assignment: CDR1 SGHDT and CDR2 YYEEEE. This chain's CDR3 is CASSPWGAEAFF.

This clonotype registers large by frequency. This chain uses TRBV29-1 with TRBJ1-2; TCRdb selects TRBD1, and the lack of DNA leaves this call unchecked. The CDR3 totals 13 residues. Germline-derived CDR1 and CDR2 are SQVTM and ANQGSEA. The chain's CDR3 is CSAGQGDNYGYTF.

This clonotype is medium-sized by frequency. V usage is TRBV13 and J usage is TRBJ2-5; with no DNA, the TCRdb D assignment of TRBD1 cannot be verified. Germline V gives CDR1 PRHDT, CDR2 FYEKMQ (reference sequence). This CDR3 contains 14 residues. CDR3 region: CASSAQGTEETQYF.

The V gene is TRBV4-1, the J gene TRBJ2-7. This CDR3 contains 15 residues. Germline CDR1 and CDR2: MGHRA and YSYEKL. The CDR3 reads CASSHKVSDSYEQYF.

By frequency, this clonotype is medium-sized. V is TRBV9 and J is TRBJ1-2; the D gene TCRdb calls, TRBD1, cannot be checked with no DNA. The CDR3 contains 17 residues. Germline-derived CDR1 and CDR2 are SGDLS and YYNGEE. The CDR3 region is CASSVEPGQGESGGYTF.

The chain carries TRBV11-2 and TRBJ1-2. The CDR3 has 13 residues. Germline V gives CDR1 SGHAT, CDR2 FQNNGV. CDR3 residues: CASSPQWSYGYTF.

Measured by frequency, this clonotype is medium-sized. This chain connects TRBV6-1 to TRBJ1-6; without DNA, the TCRdb call of TRBD1 cannot be checked. Looked up from germline, CDR1 is MNHNS and CDR2 is SASEGT. The CDR3 totals 14 residues. The CDR3 reads CASSPGTENSPLHF.

This clonotype is large by frequency. The V gene is TRBV6-1, the J gene TRBJ2-3. The CDR3 sequence is 14 residues long. CDR1 is MNHNS, CDR2 SASEGT, per germline. The CDR3 protein is CASSEGWGTDTQYF.

By frequency, this clonotype is medium-sized. CDR3 residues: CASSPGQGIYGYTF. The chain couples TRBV6-6 to TRBJ1-2; TCRdb returns TRBD1, unconfirmable since there is no DNA. This CDR3 has 14 amino acids. In germline, CDR1 is MNHNY, CDR2 SVGAGI (reference sequence).

The V call is TRBV5-1, the J call TRBJ1-3. Germline CDR1 is SGHRS and CDR2 is YFSETQ. The CDR3 consists of 15 residues. CDR3 in amino acids: CASSLEAGEGNTIYF.

This chain joins TRBV5-1 and TRBJ1-3; TCRdb's D call, TRBD1, is unchecked because there is no DNA. The CDR3 sequence is 16 residues long. The germline gives CDR1 SGHRS, CDR2 YFSETQ. The CDR3 loop is CASRPSGTVSGNTIYF.

This clonotype is deemed medium-sized (0.01 to 0.1%) by its frequency. The chain has TRBV6-5 and TRBJ1-1; TCRdb outputs TRBD1, but without DNA this stays unchecked. The CDR3 totals 14 residues. Germline CDR1 MNHEY, CDR2 SVGAGI. CDR3 sequence reads: CASSYGAGTTEAFF.

V is TRBV7-2 and J is TRBJ2-1; TCRdb's D call of TRBD2 is untestable without DNA. The CDR3 consists of 15 residues. Germline V gene data show CDR1 as SGHTA and CDR2 as FQGNSA. CDR3 sequence: CASSLNSGGASEQFF.